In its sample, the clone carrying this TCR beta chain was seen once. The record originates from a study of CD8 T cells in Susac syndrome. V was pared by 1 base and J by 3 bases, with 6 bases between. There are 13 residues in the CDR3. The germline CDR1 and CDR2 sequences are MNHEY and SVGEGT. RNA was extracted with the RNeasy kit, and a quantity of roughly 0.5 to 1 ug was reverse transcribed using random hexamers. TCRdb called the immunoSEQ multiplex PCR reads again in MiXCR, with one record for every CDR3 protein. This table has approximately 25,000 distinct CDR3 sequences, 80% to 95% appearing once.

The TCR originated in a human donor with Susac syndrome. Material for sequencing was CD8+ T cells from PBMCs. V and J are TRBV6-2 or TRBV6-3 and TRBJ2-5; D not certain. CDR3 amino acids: CASSYYPKETQYF. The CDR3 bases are TGTGCCAGCAGTTACTACCCTAAAGAGACCCAGTACTTC.